The clone carrying this T cell receptor (beta chain) was found a few times. Its cognate antigen is unknown. The sample originates from a study of OX40 agonist ivuxolimab in advanced cancers. Study-level findings and limits: Compared with CD4+, CD8+ T cells on average had more expanded clones.

The assay was immunoSEQ multiplex PCR, and TCRdb's table has in-frame clones only and misses some. The data contain fewer than 25,000 clones, 86% of them singletons. This CDR3 region has 13 residues. CDR1 and CDR2 from the germline V gene are KGHSH and LQKENI. With V trimmed by 3 bases and J by 2 bases, 1 base remained unmatched. The TCR comes from an adult with an advanced solid tumor such as melanoma, head and neck, liver or kidney cancer. The starting material was CD4+ or CD8+ T cells sorted from blood, obtained in a trial of the OX40 agonist ivuxolimab. V usage is TRBV18 and J usage is TRBJ2-7; TRBD1 aligns across 7 bases. The CDR3 DNA reads TGTGCCAGCTCACCGGGACAGACCTACGAGCAGTACTTC. Protein sequence: CASSPGQTYEQYF.